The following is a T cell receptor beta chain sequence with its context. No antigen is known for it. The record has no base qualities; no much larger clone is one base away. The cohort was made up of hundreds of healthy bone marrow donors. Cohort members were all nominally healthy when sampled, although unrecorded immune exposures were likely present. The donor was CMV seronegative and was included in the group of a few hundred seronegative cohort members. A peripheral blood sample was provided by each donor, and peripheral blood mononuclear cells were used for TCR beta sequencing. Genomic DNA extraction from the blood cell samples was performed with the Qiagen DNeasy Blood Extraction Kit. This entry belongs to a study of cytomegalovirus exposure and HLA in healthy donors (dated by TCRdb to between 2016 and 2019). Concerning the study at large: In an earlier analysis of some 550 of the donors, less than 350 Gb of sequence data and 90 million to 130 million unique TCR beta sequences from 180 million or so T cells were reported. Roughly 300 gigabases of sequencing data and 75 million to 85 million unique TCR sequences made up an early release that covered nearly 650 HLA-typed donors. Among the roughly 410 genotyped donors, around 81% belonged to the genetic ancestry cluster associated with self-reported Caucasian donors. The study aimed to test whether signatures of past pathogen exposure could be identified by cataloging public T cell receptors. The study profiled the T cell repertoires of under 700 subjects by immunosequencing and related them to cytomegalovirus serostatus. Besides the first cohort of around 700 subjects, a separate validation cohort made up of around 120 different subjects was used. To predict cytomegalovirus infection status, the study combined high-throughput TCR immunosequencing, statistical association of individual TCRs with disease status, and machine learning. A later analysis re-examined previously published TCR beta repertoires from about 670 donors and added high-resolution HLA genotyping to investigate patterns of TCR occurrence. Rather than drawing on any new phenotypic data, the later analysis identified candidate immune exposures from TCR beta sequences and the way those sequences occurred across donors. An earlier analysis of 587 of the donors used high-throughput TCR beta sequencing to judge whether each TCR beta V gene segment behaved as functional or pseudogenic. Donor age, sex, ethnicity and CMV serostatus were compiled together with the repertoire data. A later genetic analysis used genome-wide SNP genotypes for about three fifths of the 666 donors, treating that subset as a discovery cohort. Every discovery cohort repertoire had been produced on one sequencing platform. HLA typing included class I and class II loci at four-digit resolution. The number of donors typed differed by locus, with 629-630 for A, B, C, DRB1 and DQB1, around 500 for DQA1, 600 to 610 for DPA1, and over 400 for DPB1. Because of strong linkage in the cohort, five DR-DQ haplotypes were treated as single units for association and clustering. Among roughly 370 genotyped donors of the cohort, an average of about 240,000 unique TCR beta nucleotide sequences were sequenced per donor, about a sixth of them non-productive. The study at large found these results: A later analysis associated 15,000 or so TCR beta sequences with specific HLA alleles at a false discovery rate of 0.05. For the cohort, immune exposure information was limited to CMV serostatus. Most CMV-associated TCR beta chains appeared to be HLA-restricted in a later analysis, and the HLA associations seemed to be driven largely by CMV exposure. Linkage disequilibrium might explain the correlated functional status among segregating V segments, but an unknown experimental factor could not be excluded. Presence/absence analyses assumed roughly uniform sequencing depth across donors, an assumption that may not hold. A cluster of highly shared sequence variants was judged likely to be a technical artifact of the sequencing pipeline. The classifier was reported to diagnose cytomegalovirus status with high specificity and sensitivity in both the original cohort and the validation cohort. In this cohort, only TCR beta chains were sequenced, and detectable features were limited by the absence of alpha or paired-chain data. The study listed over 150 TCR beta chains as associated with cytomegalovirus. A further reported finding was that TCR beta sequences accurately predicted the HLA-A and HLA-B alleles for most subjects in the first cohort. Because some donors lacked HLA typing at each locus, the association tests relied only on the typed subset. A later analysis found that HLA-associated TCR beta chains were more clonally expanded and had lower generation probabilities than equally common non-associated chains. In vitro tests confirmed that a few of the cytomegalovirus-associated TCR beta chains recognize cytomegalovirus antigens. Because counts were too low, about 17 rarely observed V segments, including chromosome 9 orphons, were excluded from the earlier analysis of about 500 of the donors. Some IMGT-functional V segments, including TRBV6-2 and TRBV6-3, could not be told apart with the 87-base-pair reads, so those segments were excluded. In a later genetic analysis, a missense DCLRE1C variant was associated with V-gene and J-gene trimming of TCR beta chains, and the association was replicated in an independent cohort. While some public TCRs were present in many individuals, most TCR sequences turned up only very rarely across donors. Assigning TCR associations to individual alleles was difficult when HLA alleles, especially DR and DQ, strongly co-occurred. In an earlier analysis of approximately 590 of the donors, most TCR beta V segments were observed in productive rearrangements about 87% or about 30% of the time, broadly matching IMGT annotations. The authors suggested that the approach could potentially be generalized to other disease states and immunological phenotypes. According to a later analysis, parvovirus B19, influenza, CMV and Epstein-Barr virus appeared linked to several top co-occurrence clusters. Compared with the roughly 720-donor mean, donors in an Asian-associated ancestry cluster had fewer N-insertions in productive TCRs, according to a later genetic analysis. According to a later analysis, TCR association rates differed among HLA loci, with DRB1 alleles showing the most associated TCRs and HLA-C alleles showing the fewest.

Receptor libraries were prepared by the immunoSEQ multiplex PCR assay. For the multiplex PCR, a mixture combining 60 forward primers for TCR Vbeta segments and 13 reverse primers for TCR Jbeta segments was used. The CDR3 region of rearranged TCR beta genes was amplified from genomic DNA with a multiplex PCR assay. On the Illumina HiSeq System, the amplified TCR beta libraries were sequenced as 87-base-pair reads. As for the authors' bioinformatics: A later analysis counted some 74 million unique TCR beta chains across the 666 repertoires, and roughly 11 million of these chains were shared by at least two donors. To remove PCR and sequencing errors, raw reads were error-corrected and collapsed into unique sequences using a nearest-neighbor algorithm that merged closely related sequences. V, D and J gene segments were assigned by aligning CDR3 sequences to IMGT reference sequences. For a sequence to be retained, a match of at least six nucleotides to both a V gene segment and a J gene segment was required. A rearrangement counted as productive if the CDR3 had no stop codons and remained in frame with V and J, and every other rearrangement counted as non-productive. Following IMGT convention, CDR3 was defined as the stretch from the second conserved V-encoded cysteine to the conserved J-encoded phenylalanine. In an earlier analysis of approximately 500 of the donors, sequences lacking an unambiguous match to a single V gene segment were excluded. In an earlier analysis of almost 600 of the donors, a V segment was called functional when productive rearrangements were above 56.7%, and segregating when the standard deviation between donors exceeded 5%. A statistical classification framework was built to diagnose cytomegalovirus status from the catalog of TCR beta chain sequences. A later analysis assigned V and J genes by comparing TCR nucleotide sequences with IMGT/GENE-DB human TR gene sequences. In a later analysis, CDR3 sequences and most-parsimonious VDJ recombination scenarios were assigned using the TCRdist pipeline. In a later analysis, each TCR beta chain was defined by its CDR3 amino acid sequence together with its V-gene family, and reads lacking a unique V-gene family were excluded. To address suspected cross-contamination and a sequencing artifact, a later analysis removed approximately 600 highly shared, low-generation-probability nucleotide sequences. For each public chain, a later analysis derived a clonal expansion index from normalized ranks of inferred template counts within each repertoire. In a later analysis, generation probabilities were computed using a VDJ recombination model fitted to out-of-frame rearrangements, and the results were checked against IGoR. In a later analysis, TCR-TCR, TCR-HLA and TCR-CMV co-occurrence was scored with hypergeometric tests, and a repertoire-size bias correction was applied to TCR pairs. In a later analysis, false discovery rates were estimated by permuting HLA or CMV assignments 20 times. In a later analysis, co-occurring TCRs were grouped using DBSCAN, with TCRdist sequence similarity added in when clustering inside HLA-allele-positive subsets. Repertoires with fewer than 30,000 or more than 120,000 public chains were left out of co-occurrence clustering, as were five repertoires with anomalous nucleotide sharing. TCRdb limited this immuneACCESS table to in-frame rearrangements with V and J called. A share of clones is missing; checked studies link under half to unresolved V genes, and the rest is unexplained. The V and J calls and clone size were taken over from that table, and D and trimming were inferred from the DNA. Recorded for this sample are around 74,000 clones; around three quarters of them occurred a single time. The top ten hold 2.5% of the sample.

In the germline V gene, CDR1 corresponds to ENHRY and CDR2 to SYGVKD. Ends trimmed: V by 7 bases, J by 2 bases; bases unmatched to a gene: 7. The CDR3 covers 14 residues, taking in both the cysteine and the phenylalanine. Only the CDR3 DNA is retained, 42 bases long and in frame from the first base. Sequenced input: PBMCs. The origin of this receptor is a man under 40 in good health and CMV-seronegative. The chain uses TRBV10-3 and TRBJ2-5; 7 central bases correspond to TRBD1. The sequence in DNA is TGTGCCATCAAAGGGCAGGGGGTTCAAGAGACCCAGTACTTC. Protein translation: CAIKGQGVQETQYF.